This T cell receptor beta chain originates from a study of cytomegalovirus exposure and HLA in healthy donors. V was clipped by 5 bases and J by 8 bases, with 9 bases between them. The CDR3 is 11 amino acids. CDR1 MDHEN and CDR2 SYDVKM come from the germline V gene. With 60 Vbeta and 13 Jbeta primers, the PCR was carried out. Clones were read by immunoSEQ multiplex PCR, and TCRdb kept only the in-frame ones, dropping some. The top ten clones hold 3% to 4% of a sample with about 300,000 clones, roughly 90% of them seen once. Sequenced sample: PBMCs. J is TRBJ1-2 and V is TRBV28; D call uncertain. The source of this sequence is a man aged 35 to 55 in good health and CMV-seropositive. The CDR3 DNA is TGTGCCAGCAGTCCTACTGAGGGCTACACCTTC. Translating it yields CASSPTEGYTF.